The present entry profiles one TCR beta chain with its context. PCR used 60 Vbeta primers and 13 Jbeta primers. The repertoire was sequenced with immunoSEQ multiplex PCR; TCRdb's copy has only in-frame clones and lacks some. The sample records approximately 190,000 clones, approximately 70% being singletons. CDR3 length: 14 amino acids. CDR1 and CDR2 (germline): LNHDA, SQIVND (reference sequence). The V end lost 3 bases, the J end lost 7 bases, and 13 bases lay between the germline ends. This entry comes from a study of cytomegalovirus exposure and HLA in healthy donors. The TCR originated in a man aged 35 to 55 in good health and CMV-seropositive. The chain is built from TRBV19 and TRBJ1-5; D gene unclear. The specimen sequenced was PBMCs. CDR3 in DNA: TGTGCCAGTAGTATCCGGGAGGTGGGGCAGCCCCAGCATTTT. Its protein product is CASSIREVGQPQHF.